The clone carrying this T cell receptor (beta chain) was recorded a few times. Its antigen remains unknown. The sample originates from a study of response to subunit inactivated influenza vaccine. General observations from the study: Each seasonal flu vaccination may recruit only limited new T cells, authors suggested.

Germline-derived CDR1 and CDR2 are LGHNA and YSLEER. Trimming took 0 bases from V and 0 from J, leaving 12 bases between them. The CDR3 spans 16 residues. TCRdb re-derived calls from the RT-PCR reads in MiXCR, one entry per CDR3 protein. The sample holds fewer than 700,000 distinct CDR3 sequences; roughly 13% are singletons and the top ten take about an eighth. The sample was PBMCs from blood, taken 40 to 50 days after vaccination. This TCR was recovered from a man aged 50-60 years who received an inactivated influenza vaccine. V is TRBV4-3 and J is TRBJ2-7; no clear D. As DNA, the CDR3 is TGCGCCAGCAGCCAAGATCTGGTGGGAAGCTCCTACGAGCAGTACTTC. Amino acids: CASSQDLVGSSYEQYF.